The 7 T cell receptor beta chains listed next were all sequenced from one sample in a study of OX40 agonist ivuxolimab in advanced cancers. Sequencing used immunoSEQ multiplex PCR; TCRdb keeps in-frame clones, though not all of them. Counted here are roughly 40,000 clones, 80% to 90% occurring once; the ten biggest clones make up approximately 4.4%. The specimen was CD4+ or CD8+ T cells sorted from blood, collected in a trial of the OX40 agonist ivuxolimab. Receptors were obtained from an adult with an advanced solid tumor such as melanoma, head and neck, liver or kidney cancer.

This sequence joins TRBV20-1 and TRBJ2-3, with unresolved D. The germline V gene has CDR1 DFQATT and CDR2 SNEGSKA (reference sequence). The CDR3 is made up of 11 amino acids. Deletions cut 6 bases from V and 0 bases from J, with 4 bases between. This CDR3 reads CSAPSTDTQYF. CDR3 coding DNA: TGCAGTGCACCGAGCACAGATACGCAGTATTTT.

The chain uses TRBV13 and TRBJ1-2, with D uncertain. The CDR3 contains 12 residues. Per germline, CDR1 PRHDT and CDR2 FYEKMQ (reference sequence). V shed 5 bases and J shed 6 bases, with 10 bases lying between them. The CDR3 reads CASSASGDGYTF. The DNA for the CDR3 is TGTGCCAGCAGCGCCAGCGGGGATGGCTACACCTTC.

The V and J genes are TRBV7-9 and TRBJ1-2, with a tentative D call TRBD1 (6 bases). CDR3 size: 16 residues. V lost 5 bases, J lost 5 bases, and 21 bases lay in between. Germline values: CDR1 SEHNR, CDR2 FQNEAQ (reference sequence). CDR3 loop: CASSLLSGAGVYGYTF. The CDR3 DNA reads as TGTGCCAGCAGCCTACTATCAGGGGCAGGCGTTTATGGCTACACCTTC.

This sequence joins TRBV15 and TRBJ1-1; D is ambiguous. Trimming stripped 3 bases from V and 6 bases from J, with 14 bases between. CDR1 is LNHNV and CDR2 is YYDKDF in the germline V gene (reference sequence). This CDR3 comprises 14 residues. The CDR3 region is CATSSRSGVAEAFF. CDR3 coding DNA: TGTGCCACCAGCAGCCGCTCCGGGGTCGCTGAAGCTTTCTTT.

V and J are TRBV18 and TRBJ2-1; 8 positions match TRBD2. This CDR3 contains 17 residues. The germline gives CDR1 KGHSH, CDR2 LQKENI. Germline trimming cut 3 bases from V and 0 bases from J; bases unmatched to any gene: 7. The CDR3 DNA is TGTGCCAGCTCACCTCGGCTAAGCGGGGGCTCCTACAATGAGCAGTTCTTC. Its translation: CASSPRLSGGSYNEQFF. Combining the CDR3 with reference TRBV18 and TRBJ2-1 gives the whole variable domain NAGVMQNPRHLVRRRGQEARLRCSPMKGHSHVYWYRQLPEEGLKFMVYLQKENIIDESGMPKERFSAEFPKEGPSILRIQQVVRGDSAAYFCASSPRLSGGSYNEQFFGPGTRLTVL.

The chain is built from TRBV5-8 and TRBJ1-2; D is unclear. V dropped 1 base and J dropped 4 bases, with 8 bases sitting between them. This CDR3 has 13 amino acids. Germline V CDR1 and CDR2: SGHTS, YDEGEE. The CDR3 region has the DNA TGTGCCAGCAGCTTGTATGGACTCTATGGCTACACCTTC. Translation: CASSLYGLYGYTF. Together with reference TRBV5-8 and TRBJ1-2, the CDR3 gives the full variable domain: EAGVTQSPTHLIKTRGQQATLRCSPISGHTSVYWYQQALGLGLQFLLWYDEGEERNRGNFPPRFSGRQFPNYSSELNVNALELEDSALYLCASSLYGLYGYTFGSGTRLTVV.

The rearrangement uses TRBV29-1 and TRBJ2-7; no reliable D call. Trimming left V 4 bases short and J 3 bases short, with 13 bases between. This CDR3 contains 13 residues. Germline V CDR1 and CDR2: SQVTM, ANQGSEA. CDR3 loop: CSVARHLGYEQYF. In DNA form, the CDR3 reads TGCAGCGTTGCTCGTCATCTCGGCTACGAGCAGTACTTC.